A single sample gave rise to the 20 T cell receptor beta chains below, sequenced in a study of identical twins. TCRdb re-called the 5' RACE reads with MiXCR, one entry per CDR3 protein. The data contain 690,000 or so distinct CDR3 sequences, 5.5% to 6.5% of them singletons. What was sequenced was naive T cells sorted from blood. Every receptor here comes from a man younger than 30 in good health.

This clonotype has only a few counts. This chain connects TRBV5-1 to TRBJ2-4; no reliable D call. The CDR3 has 15 amino acids. V was clipped by 0 bases and J by 0 bases, with 7 bases between them. Germline V lookup: CDR1 SGHRS, CDR2 YFSETQ. The CDR3 here is CASSLDATAKNIQYF. The CDR3, as DNA: TGCGCCAGCAGCTTGGATGCTACAGCCAAAAACATTCAGTACTTC.

Ten or more counts support this clonotype. This chain uses TRBV5-1 with TRBJ2-7, with D tentatively TRBD2 (6 bases). The CDR3 is 15 amino acids. CDR1 and CDR2 (germline): SGHRS, YFSETQ. Trimming removed 4 bases from V and 1 base from J, with 15 bases in between. The CDR3 is CASSPRPGDSYEQYF. CDR3 bases: TGCGCCAGCAGCCCTCGACCGGGAGATTCCTACGAGCAGTACTTC.

In its sample, this clonotype was seen a few times. The J gene is TRBJ2-5, the V gene TRBV10-2, with 9 positions matching TRBD2. The germline gives CDR1 WSHSY, CDR2 SAAADI. After removal of 0 bases from V and 5 bases from J, the junction contained 4 bases not matched to a gene. The CDR3 length is 15 residues. The CDR3 reads CASSESSGRRETQYF. In nucleotides, the CDR3 is TGCGCCAGCAGTGAGTCAAGCGGGAGGAGGGAGACCCAGTACTTC.

This clonotype was counted many times. This sequence joins TRBV28 and TRBJ2-7; D not resolved. Germline CDR1 reads MDHEN; CDR2 reads SYDVKM. V lost 7 bases and J lost 5, with 9 bases in between. The CDR3 has 11 amino acids. In DNA, the CDR3 is TGTGCCAGCAACGTGACGGACGAGCAGTACTTC. Translation: CASNVTDEQYF.

V gene TRBV6-5 combines with J gene TRBJ2-3; D unresolved. V shed 0 bases and J shed 4 bases, with 8 bases lying between them. The CDR3 covers 14 residues. Germline V lookup: CDR1 MNHEY, CDR2 SVGAGI. In DNA, the CDR3 is TGTGCCAGCAGTTACTCAGCTTTTTCAGATACGCAGTATTTT. It yields the protein CASSYSAFSDTQYF.

The table lists this clonotype with many counts. This sequence joins TRBV27 and TRBJ2-1, with D tentatively TRBD2 (5 bases). Germline CDR1 and CDR2: MNHEY and SMNVEV (reference sequence). V lost 7 bases and J lost 5, with 18 bases in between. The CDR3 totals 15 residues. CDR3 coding DNA: TGTGCCAGCAAAGAAGGTCGACTACTTCACAATGAGCAGTTCTTC. Amino acid sequence: CASKEGRLLHNEQFF.

This clonotype was seen a handful of times. V and J are TRBV3-1 and TRBJ2-1; TRBD2 matches at 10 bases. The CDR3 extends over 15 amino acids. The germline V gene encodes CDR1 LGHDT and CDR2 YNNKEL (reference sequence). V lost 0 bases to trimming and J lost 10 bases; unmatched junction nucleotides: 6. CDR3 in DNA: TGTGCCAGCAGCCAAGAAGGCCTAGCGGGAGAGGAGCAGTTCTTC. Amino acid sequence: CASSQEGLAGEEQFF.

As for this clonotype: A much larger clone differs by one base, so this may be a read error. The chain combines TRBV20-1 with TRBJ2-5; either TRBD1 or TRBD2 may fit D (5 bases each). CDR1 is DFQATT and CDR2 is SNEGSKA in the germline V gene (reference sequence). The CDR3 loop spans 13 amino acids. The CDR3 coding sequence is TGCACCCTACAAGGGACGTACCAAGAGACCCAGTACTTC. It translates to CTLQGTYQETQYF.

This clonotype was counted many times. The chain combines TRBV10-3 with TRBJ2-7, with 8 bases aligning to TRBD2. Germline loops: CDR1 ENHRY, CDR2 SYGVKD. CDR3 length: 13 amino acids. V was clipped by 10 bases and J by 1 base; unmatched bases: 6. This chain's CDR3 is CATREGASYEQYV. In DNA form, the CDR3 reads TGTGCCACTCGGGAGGGTGCGTCCTACGAGCAGTACGTC.

This clonotype was picked up many times. The rearrangement joins TRBV4-3 to TRBJ1-2; possible D gene TRBD1, 5 bases. The CDR3 consists of 15 residues. V was trimmed by 0 bases and J by 4 bases, leaving 12 bases between them. CDR1 LGHNA and CDR2 YSLEER come from the germline V gene. CDR3 amino acids: CASSQEGTATYGYTF. The CDR3 DNA is TGCGCCAGCAGCCAAGAAGGGACGGCGACCTATGGCTACACCTTC.

This chain connects TRBV4-1 to TRBJ2-5; D is unresolved. Looked up from germline, CDR1 is MGHRA and CDR2 is YSYEKL. This CDR3 is built from 13 residues. Trimming removed 4 bases from V and 0 bases from J, with 6 bases in between. The CDR3 bases are TGCGCCAGCAGCCCGTATTACCAAGAGACCCAGTACTTC. Its protein product is CASSPYYQETQYF.

In this sample, this clonotype turned up many times. The rearrangement joins TRBV5-1 to TRBJ2-3; 10 bases align to TRBD2. CDR3 size: 17 residues. With 3 bases clipped from V and 3 bases from J, the junction kept 10 bases outside the gene matches. Germline V gives CDR1 SGHRS, CDR2 YFSETQ. The CDR3 bases are TGCGCCAGCAGCTCCGCTGACCTAGCGGGAGTGACAGATACGCAGTATTTT. Protein product: CASSSADLAGVTDTQYF.

This clonotype was found many times. V and J are TRBV29-1 and TRBJ2-7; TRBD2 matches at 8 bases. This CDR3 is 14 amino acids long. Losses at the gene ends were 4 bases for V and 4 bases for J; bases not matched to a gene: 9. Germline V gene sequence: CDR1 SQVTM, CDR2 ANQGSEA. In DNA form, the CDR3 reads TGCAGCGTTGTCTCCAGCGGGAGAGTATACGAGCAGTACTTC. Translated: CSVVSSGRVYEQYF.

This clonotype was found many times. The V gene is TRBV12-3 or TRBV12-4, the J gene TRBJ2-1, with D uncertain. This CDR3 is 15 amino acids long. The V and J ends lost 6 bases and 0 bases respectively, with 12 bases between them. In nucleotides, the CDR3 is TGTGCCAGCAGCAGTGACCCGGGCTCCTACAATGAGCAGTTCTTC. It specifies CASSSDPGSYNEQFF.

The rearrangement links TRBV11-2 to TRBJ2-7; 7 nucleotides agree with TRBD1. This CDR3 is built from 12 residues. Per germline, CDR1 SGHAT and CDR2 FQNNGV. J gave up 7 bases and V 5 bases, and 5 bases lay outside the gene matches. The CDR3 DNA sequence: TGTGCCAGCAGCGAGGGGGCTGGAGAGCAGTACTTC. Its translation is CASSEGAGEQYF.

Turning to this clonotype: A read error may be the cause here, since a much bigger clone is one base away. V is TRBV5-6 and J is TRBJ2-3, with D unclear. In germline, CDR1 is SGHDT, CDR2 YYEEEE. The CDR3 length is 18 residues. CDR3 DNA: TGTGCCTGCAGACCTTGGACGGTCAAGACCTCTAGCACAGATACGCAGTATTTT. It translates to CACRPWTVKTSSTDTQYF.

The gene calls are TRBV5-1 and TRBJ2-5, with D perhaps matching TRBD1 (6 bases). Germline CDR1 reads SGHRS; CDR2 reads YFSETQ. This CDR3 is built from 15 residues. Trimming pared 4 bases from V and 0 bases from J, leaving 13 bases between. The CDR3 spells CASSLHGQHQETQYF. The DNA for the CDR3 is TGCGCCAGCAGCCTACACGGACAGCACCAAGAGACCCAGTACTTC.

This chain uses TRBV3-1 with TRBJ1-1; no firm D call. Germline V lookup: CDR1 LGHDT, CDR2 YNNKEL (reference sequence). The V end was cut by 1 base, the J end by 0 bases, with 12 bases between. This CDR3 spans 16 amino acids. This CDR3 is CASSQGQANMNTEAFF. The CDR3 nucleotides are TGTGCCAGCAGCCAAGGGCAGGCGAATATGAACACTGAAGCTTTCTTT.

This clonotype was recorded a few times. The chain recombines TRBV6-4 with TRBJ2-7, with D perhaps matching TRBD1 or TRBD2 (5 bases each). Trimming shortened V by 3 bases and J by 6 bases, and 15 bases separated the two germline ends. The CDR3 totals 14 residues. Germline CDR1 reads MRHNA; CDR2 reads SNTAGT. The CDR3 DNA reads as TGTGCCAGCAGTGATTCCAGGGTTCGGGGCGAGCAGTACGTC. This encodes CASSDSRVRGEQYV.

The sample holds many counts of this clonotype. V and J are TRBV3-1 and TRBJ2-1, with 8 positions matching TRBD1. CDR3 length equals 15 residues. The J segment lost 9 bases and the V segment lost 1 base, leaving 8 bases of the junction unmatched. Germline-derived CDR1 and CDR2 are LGHDT and YNNKEL (reference sequence). CDR3 loop: CASSQAQGGSREQFF. CDR3 sequence (DNA): TGTGCCAGCAGCCAAGCACAGGGGGGTAGTCGTGAGCAGTTCTTC.